This TCR beta chain was obtained from a study of neoadjuvant anti-PD-1 for oral cavity cancer. At the level of the study: Patients without progression got a fourth dose around day 43.

Analysis of PBMCs was direct, with no culture step. TCRdb's copy holds only in-frame clones and misses some; the assay was immunoSEQ multiplex PCR. In the table there are some 66,000 clones, around four fifths of which are singletons. This clone was picked up a small number of times. This clonotype was sampled from a person between 40 and 85 years old with oral cavity squamous cell carcinoma. The material was PBMCs, obtained before nivolumab (anti-PD-1) treatment.

This CDR3 reads CASSYQATNEKLFF. CDR3 DNA: TGTGCCAGCAGTTATCAGGCAACTAATGAAAAACTGTTTTTT. The chain recombines TRBV6-6 with TRBJ1-4; D call uncertain. The CDR3 loop spans 14 amino acids. Germline lookup yields CDR1 MNHNY and CDR2 SVGAGI (reference sequence). V was trimmed by 3 bases and J by 0 bases, leaving 5 bases between them.